This T cell receptor (beta chain) was profiled in a study of control samples from healthy donors and cancer patients. The CDR3 covers 12 residues. V was pared by 5 bases and J by 7 bases, with 10 bases between. The germline V gene encodes CDR1 LGHDT and CDR2 YNNKEL (reference sequence). Measured with immunoSEQ multiplex PCR; TCRdb has only the in-frame clones, and not every one. Of around 200,000 clones in the sample, 90% to 95% were seen once. Source material: blood. The receptor was isolated from a man aged 18 to 30 in good health. The chain uses TRBV3-1 (or the pseudogene TRBV3-2) and TRBJ2-3, with D unresolved. The CDR3 coding sequence is TGTGCCAGCAGCTCTGAGCGTAATACGCAGTATTTT. Amino acid sequence: CASSSERNTQYF.